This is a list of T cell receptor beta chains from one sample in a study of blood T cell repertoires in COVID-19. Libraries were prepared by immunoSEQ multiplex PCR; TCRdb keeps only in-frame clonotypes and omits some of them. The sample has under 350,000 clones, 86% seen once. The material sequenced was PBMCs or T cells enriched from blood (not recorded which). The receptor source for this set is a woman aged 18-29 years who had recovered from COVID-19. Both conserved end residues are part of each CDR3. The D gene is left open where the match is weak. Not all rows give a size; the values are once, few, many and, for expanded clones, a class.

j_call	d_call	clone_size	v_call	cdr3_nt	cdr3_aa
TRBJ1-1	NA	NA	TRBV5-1	TGCGCCAGCAGCTTGGTGATGGGGGCGGAGAGTAGCACTGAAGCTTTCTTT	CASSLVMGAESSTEAFF
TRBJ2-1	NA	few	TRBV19	NA	CASTSGGSSYNEQFF
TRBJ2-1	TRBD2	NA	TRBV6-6	TGTGCCAGCAGTCGTGGACTAGCGGGAGCCTTAGGGTCCTACAATGAGCAGTTCTTC	CASSRGLAGALGSYNEQFF
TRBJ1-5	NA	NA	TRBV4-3	TGCGCCAGCAGCCAAGGCCGAGCTCAGCCCCAGCATTTT	CASSQGRAQPQHF
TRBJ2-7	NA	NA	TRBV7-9	TGTGCCACGAGACAATTGAGCTCCTACGAGCAGTACTTC	CATRQLSSYEQYF
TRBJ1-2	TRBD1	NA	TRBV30	TGTGCCTGGAGTACCACAGGGGTGAACTATGGCTACACCTTC	CAWSTTGVNYGYTF
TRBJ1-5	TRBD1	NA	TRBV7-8	TGTGCCAGCAGCTTACCGGACAGGCTCCTCAATCAGCCCCAGCATTTT	CASSLPDRLLNQPQHF
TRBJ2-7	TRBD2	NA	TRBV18	TGTGCCAGCTCACCTGGGCTAGCGGGTTACGAGCAGTACTTC	CASSPGLAGYEQYF
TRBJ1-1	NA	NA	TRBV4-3	TGCGCCAGCAGCCCCTCGTATAGGGGGACTGAAGCTTTCTTT	CASSPSYRGTEAFF
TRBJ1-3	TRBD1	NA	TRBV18	TGTGCCAGCTCACCCTTGGGACAGGGTGGAAACACCATATATTTT	CASSPLGQGGNTIYF
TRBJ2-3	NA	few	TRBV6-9	TGTGCCAGCAGTTATTCGCGGACTATCACAGATACGCAGTATTTT	CASSYSRTITDTQYF
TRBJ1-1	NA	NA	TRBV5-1	TGCGCCAGCAGCCGACCCAGGGCGACCTGGAACACTGAAGCTTTCTTT	CASSRPRATWNTEAFF
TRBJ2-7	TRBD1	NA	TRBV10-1	TGCGCCAGCAGTGAAGACAGGGAAGACTCCTACGAGCAGTACTTC	CASSEDREDSYEQYF
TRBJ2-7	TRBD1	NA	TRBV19	TGTGCCAGTAGTATACTTCGGGACAGGGGCTCCTACGAGCAGTACTTC	CASSILRDRGSYEQYF
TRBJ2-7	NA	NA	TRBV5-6	TGTGCCAGCAGCTCTACACTAGGACGGTACACCTACGAGCAGTACTTC	CASSSTLGRYTYEQYF
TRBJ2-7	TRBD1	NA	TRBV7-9	TGTGCCAGCAGCTTAGACAGGGGGACCGGGGTTCTCTACGAGCAGTACTTC	CASSLDRGTGVLYEQYF
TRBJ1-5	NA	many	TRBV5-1	TGCGCCAGCAGCGAGGACATCATTGCGGGACAGCCCCAGCATTTT	CASSEDIIAGQPQHF
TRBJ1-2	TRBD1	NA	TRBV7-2	TGTGCCAGCAGCTTACCGAACAGGGGGCGCACCTATGGCTACACCTTC	CASSLPNRGRTYGYTF
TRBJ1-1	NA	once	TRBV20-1	TGCAGTGCTAGTGGGCCGGGGGTTGAAGCTTTCTTT	CSASGPGVEAFF
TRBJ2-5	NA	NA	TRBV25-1	TGTGCCAGCAGTGAATATCGGTACCAAGAGACCCAGTACTTC	CASSEYRYQETQYF
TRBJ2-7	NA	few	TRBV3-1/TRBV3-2	TGTGCCAGCAGCCATGCCTACTACGAGCAGTACTTC	CASSHAYYEQYF
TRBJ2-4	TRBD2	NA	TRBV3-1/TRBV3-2	TGTGCCAGCAGCCAAGATAGGCCGGGACTAGGCCGCGTGGCCAAAAACATTCAGTACTTC	CASSQDRPGLGRVAKNIQYF
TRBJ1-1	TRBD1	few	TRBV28	TGTGCCAGCAGTCCTCTCGGACAGGGGGTTTACACTGAAGCTTTCTTT	CASSPLGQGVYTEAFF
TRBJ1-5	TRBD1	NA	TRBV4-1	TGCGCCAGCAGCCAGTTGTGGGGGTCAGGGGGAAGGAATAGCAATCAGCCCCAGCATTTT	CASSQLWGSGGRNSNQPQHF
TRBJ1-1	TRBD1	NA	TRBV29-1	TGCAGCGTTGAAGATCTCGAAGCTGGGACAGGGATAGTTGTTGGCACTGAAGCTTTCTTT	CSVEDLEAGTGIVVGTEAFF
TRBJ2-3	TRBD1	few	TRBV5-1	TGCGCCAGCAGTCCCGGGACAGGGACTTACACAGATACGCAGTATTTT	CASSPGTGTYTDTQYF
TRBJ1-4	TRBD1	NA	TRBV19	TGTGCCAGTAGTAGCCCGCCAAGACAGGGGGCAGTCAATGAAAAACTGTTTTTT	CASSSPPRQGAVNEKLFF
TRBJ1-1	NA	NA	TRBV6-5	TGTGCCAGCAGTTGGAACGGGGGGGCTGAAGCTTTCTTT	CASSWNGGAEAFF
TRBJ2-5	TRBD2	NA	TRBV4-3	TGCGCCAGCAGCCAAATGTTGCGGGGGGTCGGAGAGACCCAGTACTTC	CASSQMLRGVGETQYF
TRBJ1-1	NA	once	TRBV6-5	TGTGCCAGCAGATACGACGCGGGATACACTGAAGCTTTCTTT	CASRYDAGYTEAFF
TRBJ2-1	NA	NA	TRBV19	TGTGCCACCCGGTCCTTTGCCTACAGGGAGCAGTTCTTC	CATRSFAYREQFF
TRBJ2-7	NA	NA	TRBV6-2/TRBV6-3	TGTGCCAGCAGTTCTCCCCCACAGGGAGCTCGCGAGCAGTACTTC	CASSSPPQGAREQYF
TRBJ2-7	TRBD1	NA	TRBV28	TGTGCCAGCAGTCAAATTTCCCAGGGGGCTGAGTACGAGCAGTACTTC	CASSQISQGAEYEQYF
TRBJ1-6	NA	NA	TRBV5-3	TGTGCCAGAAGCCGCAAGAAGTGGGGCCGTAATTCACCCCTCCACTTT	CARSRKKWGRNSPLHF
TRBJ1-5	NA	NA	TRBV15	TGTGCCACCAGCTCTCCGGACACCGAAAACAATCAGCCCCAGCATTTT	CATSSPDTENNQPQHF
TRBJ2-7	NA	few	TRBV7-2	TGTGCCAGCAGCTTAGGAGACTACGAGCAGTACTTC	CASSLGDYEQYF
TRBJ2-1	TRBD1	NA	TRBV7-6	TGTGCCAGCAGCTTAGCACTGACAGGGTTTTACAATGAGCAGTTCTTC	CASSLALTGFYNEQFF
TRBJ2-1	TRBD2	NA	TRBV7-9	TGTGCCAGCAGCATGCGGATAAGGGGAGGGGGACTAGCGGAGTACAATGAGCAGTTCTTC	CASSMRIRGGGLAEYNEQFF
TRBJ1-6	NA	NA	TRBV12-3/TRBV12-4	TGTGCCAGCAGTCCCGTCCGTAATTCACCCCTCCACTTT	CASSPVRNSPLHF
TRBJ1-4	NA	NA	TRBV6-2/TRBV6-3	TGTGCCAGCAGTTACCGGACAGATCTCACAACTAATGAAAAACTGTTTTTT	CASSYRTDLTTNEKLFF
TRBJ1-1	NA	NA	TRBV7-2	TGTGCCAGCAGCATCGCGGGTATGGGCGACACTGAAGCTTTCTTT	CASSIAGMGDTEAFF
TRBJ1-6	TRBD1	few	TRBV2	TGTGCCAGCAGGCTCACGCCGGGACAGGGCGTGAATTCACCCCTCCACTTT	CASRLTPGQGVNSPLHF
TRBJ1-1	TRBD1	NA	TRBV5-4	TGTGCCAGCAGCCCCGCAGGGGGAATAGCTGAAGCTTTCTTT	CASSPAGGIAEAFF
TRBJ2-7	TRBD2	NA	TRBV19	TGTGCCAGTACCAGCGGGAGTTGGTACGAGCAGTACTTC	CASTSGSWYEQYF
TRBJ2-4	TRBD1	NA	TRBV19	TGTGCCAGTAGTATAGAACGACAGGGTAGTCACATTCAGTACTTC	CASSIERQGSHIQYF
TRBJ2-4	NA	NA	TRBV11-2	TGTGCCAGCAGCCCGCGCGGGTTAGCCAAAAACATTCAGTACTTC	CASSPRGLAKNIQYF
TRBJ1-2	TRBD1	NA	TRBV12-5	TGTGCTAGTGGACTTAGGATCCGGGACAGTAACTATGGCTACACCTTC	CASGLRIRDSNYGYTF
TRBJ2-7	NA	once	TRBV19	TGTGCCAGTAGTATTTTGGAGGGGTCAGCCTACGAGCAGTACTTC	CASSILEGSAYEQYF
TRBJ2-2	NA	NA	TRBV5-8	TGTGCCAGCAGCTTGGTGCGGGAAGTTAGCACCGGGGAGCTGTTTTTT	CASSLVREVSTGELFF
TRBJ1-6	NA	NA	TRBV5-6	TGTGCCAGCACCTTACGAAGGGGTCCCCTCCACTTT	CASTLRRGPLHF
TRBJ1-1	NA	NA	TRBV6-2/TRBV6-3	TGTGCCAGCAGTGAGTACAGGAACACTGAAGCTTTCTTT	CASSEYRNTEAFF
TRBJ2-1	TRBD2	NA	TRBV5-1	TGCGCCAGCAGCAAGACTAGCGGGGGGGCGGAAATCTACAATGAGCAGTTCTTC	CASSKTSGGAEIYNEQFF
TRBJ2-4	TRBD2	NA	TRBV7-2	TGTGCCAGCAGCTTACAGACTAGCGGCCAAAACATTCAGTACTTC	CASSLQTSGQNIQYF
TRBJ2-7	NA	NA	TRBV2	TGTGCCAGCAGGCCACAAAGGGTCACCGGGGGACAGTACTTC	CASRPQRVTGGQYF
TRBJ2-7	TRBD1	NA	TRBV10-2	TGCGCCAGCAGAGACACCCCCCGGGACAGGGAGCAGTACTTC	CASRDTPRDREQYF
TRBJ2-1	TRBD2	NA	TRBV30	TGTGCCTGGAGCGACCTACGCAGGCTAGCGGGGCGAGAGCAGTTCTTC	CAWSDLRRLAGREQFF